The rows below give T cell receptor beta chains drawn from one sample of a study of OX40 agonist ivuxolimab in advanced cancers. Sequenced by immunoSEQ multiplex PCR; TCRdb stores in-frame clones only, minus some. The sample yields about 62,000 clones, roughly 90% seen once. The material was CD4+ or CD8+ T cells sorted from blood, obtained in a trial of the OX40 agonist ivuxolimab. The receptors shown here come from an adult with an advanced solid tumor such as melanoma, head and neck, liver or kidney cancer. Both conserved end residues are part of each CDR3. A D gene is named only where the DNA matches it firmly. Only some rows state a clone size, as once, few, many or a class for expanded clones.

TGTGCCAGCTCACCGATGGAGCAGACAGGGAACTATGGCTACACCTTC,CASSPMEQTGNYGYTF,NA,TRBD1,TRBJ1-2,TRBV18
TGTGCCAGCAGCGCTCACGGACAGACGGAGCAGTACTTC,CASSAHGQTEQYF,once,NA,TRBJ2-7,TRBV9
TGTGCCAGCAGCTTAGGGCTAGCGGGAGGAGGGAACGGGGAGCTGTTTTTT,CASSLGLAGGGNGELFF,NA,TRBD2,TRBJ2-2,TRBV7-3
TGTGCCAGTAGTCCCGAAGGACTTCTCTACGAGCAGTACTTC,CASSPEGLLYEQYF,NA,NA,TRBJ2-7,TRBV19
TGTGCCAGCAGCTTAGGCGGGAGGGATTCACCCCTCCACTTT,CASSLGGRDSPLHF,NA,NA,TRBJ1-6,TRBV11-2
TGTGCCAGCAGTTTGCGGACAGGCGACCTAGCCAAAAACATTCAGCACTTC,CASSLRTGDLAKNIQHF,NA,TRBD1,TRBJ2-4,TRBV27
TGTGCCAGCAGCTTCGGGACACAAGAGACCCAGTACTTC,CASSFGTQETQYF,NA,NA,TRBJ2-5,TRBV7-3
TGTGCCAGCAGCCCCCGGGATCTCCGGGAGACCCAGTACTTC,CASSPRDLRETQYF,NA,NA,TRBJ2-5,TRBV7-3
TGCGCCAGCAGCTTGACAGGGATCTATGGCTACACCTTC,CASSLTGIYGYTF,NA,NA,TRBJ1-2,TRBV5-1
TGTGCCAGCAGGGCTGAGGGGTGGACCGGGGAGCTGTTTTTT,CASRAEGWTGELFF,NA,NA,TRBJ2-2,TRBV21-1
TGTGCCATCAGTGAGCCTGACAAGTCCCAGTACTTC,CAISEPDKSQYF,NA,NA,TRBJ2-5,TRBV10-3
TGTGCCAGCAGTCCTCGACCGAACACTGAAGCTTTCTTT,CASSPRPNTEAFF,NA,NA,TRBJ1-1,TRBV28
TGTGCCAGCAGCTTGGACAGAAACAATGAGCAGTTCTTC,CASSLDRNNEQFF,NA,NA,TRBJ2-1,TRBV7-2
TGTGCCAGCAGTCCCGCGGAGCGGGAGCGTGAGACCCAGTACTTC,CASSPAERERETQYF,NA,TRBD2,TRBJ2-5,TRBV27
TGTGCCAGTAGTATGTGGGGCAATTCCAACACCGGGGAGCTGTTTTTT,CASSMWGNSNTGELFF,once,NA,TRBJ2-2,TRBV19
TGTGCCATCAGTGGGGCCGGGACAGAAGCTTTCTTT,CAISGAGTEAFF,NA,NA,TRBJ1-1,TRBV10-3
TGCGCCAGCAGCCAAGGACGCACTTTTGGGGCAGGGAGCTCTGGGGCCAACGTCCTGACTTTC,CASSQGRTFGAGSSGANVLTF,NA,NA,TRBJ2-6,TRBV4-3
TGCGCCAGCAGCTGGCCGCGCGCCCCCCTTTACGAGCAGTACTTC,CASSWPRAPLYEQYF,few,NA,TRBJ2-7,TRBV5-1
TGTGCCAGCAGCTCCCCCCCCGGGGGCTCTGGAAACACCATATATTTT,CASSSPPGGSGNTIYF,NA,NA,TRBJ1-3,TRBV7-2
TGCGCCAGCAGAGATGGGGGGGCCGGGAACACCATATATTTT,CASRDGGAGNTIYF,once,NA,TRBJ1-3,TRBV5-1
TGCGCCAGCAGCCATACGCCGGGACTAGCGGTTTACAATGAGCAGTTCTTC,CASSHTPGLAVYNEQFF,NA,TRBD2,TRBJ2-1,TRBV5-1
TGTGCCAGCAGTTGGACGAAGGAGATGGGCTACACCTTC,CASSWTKEMGYTF,NA,NA,TRBJ1-2,TRBV6-5
TGTGCCAGCAGTTTTCGGGAGGGTACCTATGGCTACACCTTC,CASSFREGTYGYTF,few,NA,TRBJ1-2,TRBV28
TGTGCCAGCAGCAGACGGCTGGACAGGCGGCATCAAGAGCCCCAGCATTTT,CASSRRLDRRHQEPQHF,NA,NA,TRBJ1-5,TRBV21-1
TGTGCCAGCAGTCACGGGCATAGCAATCAGCCCCAGCATTTT,CASSHGHSNQPQHF,NA,NA,TRBJ1-5,TRBV28
TGTGCCAGCAGCTACACGGAACAGGTTGGCAATCAGCCCCAGCATTTT,CASSYTEQVGNQPQHF,NA,NA,TRBJ1-5,TRBV6-6
TGTGCCAGCAGTGACCTAGGCCAGCCCCAGCATTTT,CASSDLGQPQHF,NA,NA,TRBJ1-5,TRBV6-1
TGTGCCAGCAGCTTGAGACCTGGGACAGGGTCAGGCATCAGGAATGAGCAGTTCTTC,CASSLRPGTGSGIRNEQFF,once,TRBD1,TRBJ2-1,TRBV11-2
TGTGCCAGCAGCTTCCCAATGGGGGGAGAGACCCAGTACTTC,CASSFPMGGETQYF,NA,NA,TRBJ2-5,TRBV7-9
TGTGCCAGCAGCCGGGTAGGCGAGCAGTACTTC,CASSRVGEQYF,NA,NA,TRBJ2-7,TRBV5-6
TGCGCCAGCAGCTTGGGCGGCTCCTACAATGAGCAGTTCTTC,CASSLGGSYNEQFF,NA,NA,TRBJ2-1,TRBV5-1
TGTGCCAGTAGTATAGGCCGAGGTCGTGAGCAGTTCTTC,CASSIGRGREQFF,NA,NA,TRBJ2-1,TRBV19
TGTGCCAGCAGATACGGGACAGGGTCGTACGAGCAGTACTTC,CASRYGTGSYEQYF,once,TRBD1,TRBJ2-7,TRBV6-5
TGTGCCAGCTCACCATCCGGGACAGGATCATACGAGCAGTACTTC,CASSPSGTGSYEQYF,NA,TRBD1,TRBJ2-7,TRBV18
TGTGCCAGCAGCCACGGGGACGGGATAAATGAAAAACTGTTTTTT,CASSHGDGINEKLFF,NA,NA,TRBJ1-4,TRBV7-9
TGTGCCAGCAGCCCTCGACAGGAGACCTACGAGCAGTACTTC,CASSPRQETYEQYF,NA,NA,TRBJ2-7,TRBV6-9
NA,CASSSSTSGQPQHF,NA,NA,TRBJ1-5,TRBV6-6